The 7 T cell receptor beta chains given below trace back to one sample, sequenced in a study of regulatory T cells in long-lasting Graves disease (dated by TCRdb to 2020 to 2022). Preparation of the library involved multiplex PCR. Sequencing instrument: Illumina HiSeq 4000. iRepertoire HTBI primers and Arm-PCR amplification of CDR3 regions were used to construct TCR beta libraries. TCRdb took the public reads, trimmed them with fastp at Q25, ran MiXCR for clone calling and kept in-frame beta chains. Rows with a matching CDR3 protein are joined into one entry that keeps the most common DNA and genes. This sample lists around 500,000 distinct CDR3 sequences; 12% were detected once. The ten most abundant clones make up 7.5% to 9% of the sample. Explained via the paper, the time point label denotes: newly diagnosed GD, antithyroid drugs for less than 3 months. For both TCR sequencing and RNA sequencing, RNA was extracted from PBMCs in TRIzol.

The sample was also linked to a second study, of T cells in Graves' hyperthyroidism and ophthalmopathy.

Sample: peripheral blood mononuclear cells (PBMCs), taken at new diagnosis, from a patient treated with antithyroid drugs. The receptors come from a woman aged 25 to 45 with Graves disease. Donor details come from another sample of the same person, matched by shared clones.

In its sample, this clonotype was seen many times. The chain couples TRBV2 to TRBJ2-1; TRBD2 agrees at 7 bases. Germline V CDR1 and CDR2: SNHLY, FYNNEI. V shed 6 bases and J 5 bases; nucleotides not matched to a gene: 4. The CDR3 is made up of 13 amino acids. Written as DNA, the CDR3 is TGTGCCAGCAGCCTCCGGGGGGACAATGAGCAGTTCTTC. Its translation: CASSLRGDNEQFF.

This clonotype was observed at least ten times. The chain combines TRBV2 with TRBJ2-7, with D possibly TRBD1 on 6 matching bases. The CDR3 contains 15 residues. Germline V CDR1 and CDR2: SNHLY, FYNNEI. The V end lost 5 bases, the J end lost 3 bases, and 17 bases lay between the germline ends. DNA of the CDR3: TGTGCCAGCAGTAGGGTCCGGACAGTCAACTACGAGCAGTACTTC. Amino acid sequence: CASSRVRTVNYEQYF.

This clonotype was recorded a few times. The chain uses TRBV7-8 and TRBJ1-1, with D unclear. V gave up 3 bases and J gave up 1 base, with 6 bases separating them. This CDR3 comprises 13 residues. The V gene's germline CDR1 is SGHVS and CDR2 FQNEAQ. The CDR3 loop reads CASSFWQNTEAFF. The CDR3 DNA reads TGTGCCAGCAGCTTTTGGCAGAACACTGAAGCTTTCTTT.

This clonotype has a handful of counts. This sequence may be a read error, since a much larger clone differs from it by one base. The CDR3 loop reads CASSGRQGVFTEAFF. CDR3 DNA sequence: TGTGCCAGTAGCGGGAGACAGGGAGTGTTCACTGAAGCTTTCTTT. The chain combines TRBV19 with TRBJ1-1; TRBD1 agrees at 7 bases. V shed 6 bases and J 4 bases; nucleotides not matched to a gene: 11. Per the germline V gene, CDR1 is LNHDA and CDR2 is SQIVND (reference sequence). This CDR3 is built from 15 residues.

This clonotype was seen more than once but under ten times. The chain uses TRBV10-3 and TRBJ2-2; D gene uncertain. The CDR3 spans 14 residues. Per the germline V gene, CDR1 is ENHRY and CDR2 is SYGVKD. With 4 bases removed from V and 4 bases from J, the gap between germline ends came to 10 bases. The CDR3 reads CAISANSRTGELFF. Here the CDR3 DNA reads TGTGCCATCAGTGCAAACTCTCGCACCGGGGAGCTGTTTTTT.

This clonotype was picked up many times. The chain joins TRBV29-1 to TRBJ1-2; TRBD1 aligns across 7 bases. Trimming at V came to 4 bases and at J to 4 bases, leaving 6 bases not matched to a gene. The length of the CDR3 is 13 residues. Germline assignment: CDR1 SQVTM and CDR2 ANQGSEA. The CDR3 here is CSVGRQGVYGYTF. In DNA form, the CDR3 reads TGCAGCGTTGGGCGACAGGGAGTCTATGGCTACACCTTC. Complete variable domain (other parts from reference TRBV29-1 and TRBJ1-2): SAVISQKPSRDICQRGTSLTIQCQVDSQVTMMFWYRQQPGQSLTLIATANQGSEATYESGFVIDKFPISRPNLTFSTLTVSNMSPEDSSIYLCSVGRQGVYGYTFGSGTRLTVV.

V and J are TRBV5-4 and TRBJ1-6; 7 nucleotides match TRBD1. Germline CDR1 is SGHNT and CDR2 is YYREEE (reference sequence). The CDR3 is 16 amino acids. The V gene end was trimmed by 4 bases and the J gene end by 5 bases; junction bases not matched to a gene: 9. This CDR3 is CASSPSRGQNNSPLHF. The CDR3 DNA reads TGTGCCAGCAGCCCCTCTAGGGGACAGAATAATTCACCCCTCCACTTT.